Below, 7 T cell receptor beta chains from the same sample are listed, as sequenced in a study of CD4+ T cells in melanoma. Assay used: immunoSEQ multiplex PCR; TCRdb lists only in-frame clones, some missing. Of about 50,000 clones listed, 85% to 90% are singletons. Sequencing input: peripheral blood. The receptors come from a human donor with melanoma.

The rearrangement uses TRBV7-9 and TRBJ1-1, with D unclear. Germline V lookup: CDR1 SEHNR, CDR2 FQNEAQ (reference sequence). The CDR3 totals 13 residues. V was trimmed by 2 bases and J by 1 base, leaving 5 bases between them. CDR3 nucleotide sequence: TGTGCCAGCAGCTTACAGGAGAACACTGAAGCTTTCTTT. Its translation: CASSLQENTEAFF.

The rearrangement joins TRBV5-1 to TRBJ1-2; D gene unclear. Looked up from germline, CDR1 is SGHRS and CDR2 is YFSETQ. V was pared by 2 bases and J by 2 bases, with 10 bases between. The CDR3 extends over 14 amino acids. CDR3 sequence: CASSLPGINYGYTF. In DNA form, the CDR3 reads TGCGCCAGCAGCTTACCCGGGATCAACTATGGCTACACCTTC.

This chain joins TRBV11-2 and TRBJ1-2, with D possibly being TRBD1 (6 bases). Germline V CDR1 and CDR2: SGHAT, FQNNGV. Trimming shortened V by 6 bases and J by 9 bases, and 11 bases separated the two germline ends. The CDR3 has 11 amino acids. CDR3 sequence reads: CASSTGSSYTF. The CDR3 DNA is TGTGCCAGCAGTACAGGGAGCAGCTACACCTTC.

This clone was detected only a few times. In DNA, the CDR3 is TGTGCCAGCAGCCGCGGGGGGGAATCTTATGGCTACACCTTC. Protein: CASSRGGESYGYTF. The chain has TRBV6-6 and TRBJ1-2, with D possibly being TRBD1 (5 bases). The CDR3 extends over 14 amino acids. Germline CDR1 reads MNHNY; CDR2 reads SVGAGI (reference sequence). Between the trimmed V and J ends, which lost 6 bases and 5 bases, there was a span of 16 bases.

This chain uses TRBV4-2 with TRBJ1-3; maybe TRBD1 (5 bases). V dropped 4 bases and J dropped 2 bases, with 12 bases sitting between them. CDR1 LGHNA and CDR2 YNFKEQ come from the germline V gene. This CDR3 region has 15 residues. The CDR3 region has the DNA TGTGCCAGCAGCCCCACGGGGGGAACTGGAAACACCATATATTTT. Amino acid sequence: CASSPTGGTGNTIYF.

The chain uses TRBV5-4 and TRBJ2-1, with TRBD1 matching 8 bases. Trimming removed 3 bases from V and 2 bases from J; junction bases left unmatched: 7. The CDR3 totals 16 residues. Germline V gene data show CDR1 as SGHNT and CDR2 as YYREEE (reference sequence). The CDR3 DNA sequence: TGTGCCAGCAGCTCAACTACAGGGGGTGCCTACAATGAGCAGTTCTTC. The encoded protein is CASSSTTGGAYNEQFF.

The J gene is TRBJ1-4, the V gene TRBV19, with D hard to call. Per the germline V gene, CDR1 is LNHDA and CDR2 is SQIVND (reference sequence). Between the trimmed V and J ends, which lost 8 bases and 3 bases, there was a span of 10 bases. The CDR3 runs 13 residues. The DNA of the CDR3 is TGTGCCAGTCAAAACAGTCCTAATGAAAAACTGTTTTTT. Protein: CASQNSPNEKLFF.